Each of the 20 T cell receptor beta chains below was sequenced from the same sample in a study of identical twins (dated by TCRdb to about 2016). Library method: 5' RACE. This sample was sequenced with an Illumina HiSeq 2000. The raw public reads went through TCRdb reprocessing: fastp at Q25, MiXCR clone calling, in-frame beta chains kept. Each record represents a unique CDR3 protein, reported with the most common genes and DNA among its rows. The sample data list 700,000 or so distinct CDR3 sequences, and less than 25% of these were observed just once. Clones ranked in the top ten supply 4.3% of the sample. These sequences were also reported in another study, on T cells expressing NK-cell markers.

Material for sequencing was PBMCs. The receptors come from a woman aged 18-29 years in good health.

The chain carries TRBV10-3 and TRBJ2-3, with D perhaps matching TRBD1 or TRBD2 (6 bases each). Germline assignment: CDR1 ENHRY and CDR2 SYGVKD. CDR3 length equals 13 residues. V shed 6 bases and J shed 5 bases, with 12 bases lying between them. The CDR3: CAIRAGEVDTQYF. The CDR3, as DNA: TGTGCCATCAGAGCAGGGGAGGTAGATACGCAGTATTTT.

This rearrangement joins TRBV20-1 to TRBJ2-7; D remains ambiguous. V gave up 6 bases and J gave up 2 bases, with 17 bases separating them. CDR3 length: 14 residues. Germline V gene lookup returns CDR1 DFQATT and CDR2 SNEGSKA (reference sequence). CDR3 bases: TGCAGTGCCCCCCTGACTTCTGCTCCCTACGAGCAGTACTTC. Its translation: CSAPLTSAPYEQYF.

V and J are TRBV20-1 and TRBJ2-2; D gene ambiguous. The germline V gene has CDR1 DFQATT and CDR2 SNEGSKA (reference sequence). The CDR3 length is 13 residues. V dropped 2 bases and J dropped 5 bases, with 9 bases sitting between them. CDR3 protein: CSARPDTTGELFF. The CDR3 nucleotides are TGCAGTGCTAGACCAGACACGACCGGGGAGCTGTTTTTT.

Many counts were recorded for this clonotype. J is TRBJ2-2 and V is TRBV15, with D possibly matching TRBD1 (5 bases). V was pared by 3 bases and J by 7 bases, with 9 bases between. The CDR3 totals 13 residues. CDR1 and CDR2 (germline): LNHNV, YYDKDF (reference sequence). Written as DNA, the CDR3 is TGTGCCACCAGCAGGGACATGTTCGGGGAGCTGTTTTTT. It yields the protein CATSRDMFGELFF.

The chain combines TRBV2 with TRBJ2-5; D perhaps matches TRBD2 (6 bases). Germline values: CDR1 SNHLY, CDR2 FYNNEI. This CDR3 is built from 14 residues. V lost 3 bases and J lost 1, with 9 bases in between. The CDR3 nucleotides read TGTGCCAGCAGTGAGGGGGGACTCCAAGAGACCCAGTACTTC. Protein product: CASSEGGLQETQYF.

This clonotype was recorded at least ten times. The V gene is TRBV15, the J gene TRBJ2-1; perhaps TRBD2 as D (7 bases). Germline CDR1 reads LNHNV; CDR2 reads YYDKDF (reference sequence). The CDR3 extends over 17 amino acids. Trimming stripped 0 bases from V and 4 bases from J, with 16 bases between. Here the CDR3 DNA reads TGTGCCACCAGCAGAGATCTCGCGGGGGCTAAGTACAATGAGCAGTTCTTC. It codes for CATSRDLAGAKYNEQFF.

V usage is TRBV20-1 and J usage is TRBJ2-1, with 10 bases matching TRBD2. The CDR3 runs 18 residues. Germline-derived CDR1 and CDR2 are DFQATT and SNEGSKA (reference sequence). The V segment lost 3 bases and the J segment 1 base; nucleotides outside the gene matches: 12. DNA of the CDR3: TGCAGTGCTAGGGGTAGCGGGGGGCCGCCCGGTTCCTACAATGAGCAGTTCTTC. It yields the protein CSARGSGGPPGSYNEQFF.

This clonotype has a count of ten or more. The chain carries TRBV11-2 and TRBJ1-1; no definite D call. Germline V gives CDR1 SGHAT, CDR2 FQNNGV. With 5 bases removed from V and 8 bases from J, the gap between germline ends came to 18 bases. This CDR3 spans 14 amino acids. The CDR3 is CASSRRAAAEEAFF. The CDR3 DNA is TGTGCCAGCAGCCGAAGAGCGGCAGCCGAAGAAGCTTTCTTT.

The V and J genes are TRBV20-1 and TRBJ1-1, with TRBD1 matching 8 bases. The germline V gene has CDR1 DFQATT and CDR2 SNEGSKA (reference sequence). V was clipped by 5 bases and J by 5 bases; unmatched bases: 7. The CDR3 sequence is 13 residues long. CDR3 DNA: TGCAGTGCTGACGGACAGGGCTATACTGAAGCTTTCTTT. It translates to CSADGQGYTEAFF.

This clonotype came up many times. The chain has TRBV4-2 and TRBJ1-1, with D perhaps matching TRBD1 (5 bases). CDR1 is LGHNA and CDR2 is YNFKEQ in the germline V gene. There are 15 residues in the CDR3. Trimming removed 6 bases at V and 0 bases at J, with 14 bases between. The CDR3 region has the DNA TGTGCCAGCAGTCCGGTGGGACGGGTGAACACTGAAGCTTTCTTT. Translation: CASSPVGRVNTEAFF.

This clonotype was recorded a few times. V and J are TRBV20-1 and TRBJ2-3, with D perhaps matching TRBD2 (6 bases). Germline-derived CDR1 and CDR2 are DFQATT and SNEGSKA (reference sequence). V dropped 0 bases and J dropped 4 bases, with 20 bases sitting between them. This CDR3 has 17 amino acids. CDR3 sequence reads: CSARDPMDGGVADTQYF. Here the CDR3 DNA reads TGCAGTGCTAGAGACCCCATGGATGGCGGGGTCGCAGATACGCAGTATTTT.

The sample holds a few counts of this clonotype. V usage is TRBV12-3 or TRBV12-4 and J usage is TRBJ2-7; D is undetermined. V dropped 3 bases and J dropped 3 bases, with 15 bases sitting between them. The CDR3 covers 15 residues. CDR3 sequence (DNA): TGTGCCAGCAGTTTGGTTGGGGATTTACGCTACGAGCAGTACTTC. Residues: CASSLVGDLRYEQYF.

Many counts were recorded for this clonotype. The chain employs TRBV20-1 and TRBJ1-6; TRBD1 aligns across 10 bases. Germline-derived CDR1 and CDR2 are DFQATT and SNEGSKA (reference sequence). This CDR3 comprises 14 residues. V dropped 3 bases and J dropped 7; count of bases not matched to a gene: 3. The DNA of the CDR3 is TGCAGTGCTAGGAGGACAGGGGGAAATTCACCCCTCCACTTT. Residues: CSARRTGGNSPLHF.

The rearrangement uses TRBV6-2 or TRBV6-3 and TRBJ2-1, with a weak D call TRBD2 (6 bases). V was clipped by 10 bases and J by 0 bases, with 16 bases between them. The CDR3 sequence is 15 residues long. CDR1 MNHEY and CDR2 SVGEGT come from the germline V gene. Here the CDR3 reads CATQTGVVSYNEQFF. The CDR3 DNA follows: TGTGCCACCCAGACGGGGGTGGTCTCCTACAATGAGCAGTTCTTC.

The genes are TRBV13 and TRBJ1-1; TRBD1 matches 11 bases. Germline V gene sequence: CDR1 PRHDT, CDR2 FYEKMQ (reference sequence). The CDR3 consists of 15 residues. J lost 3 bases, V lost 5 bases, and 5 bases had no gene match. As DNA, the CDR3 is TGTGCCAGCAGCACCCGGGACAGGGGGGACACTGAAGCTTTCTTT. Translation gives CASSTRDRGDTEAFF.

This clonotype has a handful of counts. Written as DNA, the CDR3 is TGTGCCAGCAGCGGGACCGACGACGGGCCCCAGCATTTT. Translated: CASSGTDDGPQHF. The genes are TRBV9 and TRBJ1-5; unclear D gene. Deletions cut 3 bases from V and 9 bases from J, with 13 bases between. Per germline, CDR1 SGDLS and CDR2 YYNGEE. The CDR3 loop spans 13 amino acids.

This chain joins TRBV7-9 and TRBJ2-3, with a tentative D call TRBD2 (5 bases). CDR3 size: 16 residues. Trimming shortened V by 0 bases and J by 2 bases, and 12 bases separated the two germline ends. The germline V gene has CDR1 SEHNR and CDR2 FQNEAQ (reference sequence). The CDR3, as DNA: TGTGCCAGCAGCTTAGCGCTAGCAGAAAACACAGATACGCAGTATTTT. It specifies CASSLALAENTDTQYF. Full variable domain (remainder filled in from reference TRBV7-9 and TRBJ2-3): DTGVSQNPRHKITKRGQNVTFRCDPISEHNRLYWYRQTLGQGPEFLTYFQNEAQLEKSRLLSDRFSAERPKGSFSTLEIQRTEQGDSAMYLCASSLALAENTDTQYFGPGTRLTVL.

The genes are TRBV24-1 and TRBJ2-3; possibly TRBD1 for D (5 bases). The germline V gene has CDR1 KGHDR and CDR2 SFDVKD. This CDR3 comprises 13 residues. The ends were cut back, 4 bases at V and 6 bases at J, with 10 bases in the middle. CDR3 sequence: CATSETTEDTQYF. The CDR3 DNA follows: TGTGCCACCAGTGAGACGACAGAGGATACGCAGTATTTT.

J is TRBJ2-1 and V is TRBV5-1; no reliable D call. CDR1 and CDR2 (germline): SGHRS, YFSETQ. Trimming shortened V by 0 bases and J by 10 bases, and 17 bases separated the two germline ends. The CDR3 covers 15 residues. The CDR3 DNA is TGCGCCAGCAGCTTGGCAGACCTCCGATCCGGCGAGCAGTTCTTC. Protein: CASSLADLRSGEQFF.

This clonotype showed up just a few times. V is TRBV27 and J is TRBJ1-6; D is unclear. CDR1 MNHEY and CDR2 SMNVEV come from the germline V gene (reference sequence). V was cut by 6 bases and J by 0 bases, with 12 bases left in between. CDR3 length: 16 amino acids. In nucleotides, the CDR3 is TGTGCCAGCAGCCCCCTTCCGGTCTCCTATAATTCACCCCTCCACTTT. This gives the protein CASSPLPVSYNSPLHF.